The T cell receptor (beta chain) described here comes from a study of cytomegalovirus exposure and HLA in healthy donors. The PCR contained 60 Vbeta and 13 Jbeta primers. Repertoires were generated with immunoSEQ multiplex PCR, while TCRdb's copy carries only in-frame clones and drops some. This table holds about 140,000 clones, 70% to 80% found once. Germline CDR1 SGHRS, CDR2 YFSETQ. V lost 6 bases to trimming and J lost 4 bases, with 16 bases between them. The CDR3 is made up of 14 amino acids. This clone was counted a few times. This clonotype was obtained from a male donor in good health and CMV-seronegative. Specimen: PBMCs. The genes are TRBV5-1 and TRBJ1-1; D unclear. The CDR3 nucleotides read TGCGCCAGCACAACGACCGGAGGGAGCACTGAAGCTTTCTTT. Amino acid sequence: CASTTTGGSTEAFF.